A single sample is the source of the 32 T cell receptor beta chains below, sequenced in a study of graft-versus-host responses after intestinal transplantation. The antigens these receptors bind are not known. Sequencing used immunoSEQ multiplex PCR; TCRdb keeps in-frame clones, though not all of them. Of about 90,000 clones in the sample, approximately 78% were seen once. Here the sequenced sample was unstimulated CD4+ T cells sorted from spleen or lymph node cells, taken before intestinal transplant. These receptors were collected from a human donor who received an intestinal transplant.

This chain's CDR3 is CASSRTQGRFYGYTF. CDR3 in DNA: TGTGCCAGCAGCCGCACACAGGGCCGATTCTATGGCTACACCTTC. J is TRBJ1-2 and V is TRBV28; D is possibly TRBD1 (6 bases). The CDR3 is 15 amino acids. CDR1 MDHEN and CDR2 SYDVKM come from the germline V gene. With 6 bases removed from V and 4 bases from J, the gap between germline ends came to 18 bases.

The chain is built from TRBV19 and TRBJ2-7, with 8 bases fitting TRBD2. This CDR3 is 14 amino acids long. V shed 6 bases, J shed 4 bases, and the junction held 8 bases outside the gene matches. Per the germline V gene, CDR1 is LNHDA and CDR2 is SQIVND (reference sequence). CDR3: CASSPPGLDYEQYF. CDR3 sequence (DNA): TGTGCCAGTAGCCCTCCGGGACTAGATTACGAGCAGTACTTC. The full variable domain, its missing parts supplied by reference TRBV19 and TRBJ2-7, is DGGITQSPKYLFRKEGQNVTLSCEQNLNHDAMYWYRQDPGQGLRLIYYSQIVNDFQKGDIAEGYSVSREKKESFPLTVTSAQKNPTAFYLCASSPPGLDYEQYFGPGTRLTVT.

CDR3 sequence reads: CASSRGGARTEAFF. CDR3 nucleotides: TGCGCCAGCAGCAGGGGGGGGGCGAGAACTGAAGCTTTCTTT. The V gene is TRBV5-1, the J gene TRBJ1-1; weak D call: TRBD1 (6 bases). The germline V gene encodes CDR1 SGHRS and CDR2 YFSETQ. V lost 4 bases and J 5 bases, leaving 15 bases between the germline ends. The CDR3 has 14 residues.

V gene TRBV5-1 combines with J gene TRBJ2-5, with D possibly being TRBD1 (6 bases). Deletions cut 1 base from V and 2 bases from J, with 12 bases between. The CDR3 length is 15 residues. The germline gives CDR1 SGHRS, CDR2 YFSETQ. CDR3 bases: TGCGCCAGCAGCTTGTTTGGGACACCTCAAGAGACCCAGTACTTC. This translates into CASSLFGTPQETQYF.

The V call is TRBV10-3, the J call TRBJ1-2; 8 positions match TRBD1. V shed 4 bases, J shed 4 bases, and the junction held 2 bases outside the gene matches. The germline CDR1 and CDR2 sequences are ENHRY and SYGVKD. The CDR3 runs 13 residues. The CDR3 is CAISGDRGYGYTF. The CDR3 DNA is TGTGCCATCAGTGGCGACAGGGGCTATGGCTACACCTTC.

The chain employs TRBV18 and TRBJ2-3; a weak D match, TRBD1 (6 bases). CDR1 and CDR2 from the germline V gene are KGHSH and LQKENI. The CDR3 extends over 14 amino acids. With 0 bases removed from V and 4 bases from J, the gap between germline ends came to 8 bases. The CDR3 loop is CASSPPPGADTQYF. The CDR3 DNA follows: TGTGCCAGCTCACCACCGCCAGGGGCAGATACGCAGTATTTT. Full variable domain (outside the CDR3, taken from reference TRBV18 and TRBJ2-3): NAGVMQNPRHLVRRRGQEARLRCSPMKGHSHVYWYRQLPEEGLKFMVYLQKENIIDESGMPKERFSAEFPKEGPSILRIQQVVRGDSAAYFCASSPPPGADTQYFGPGTRLTVL.

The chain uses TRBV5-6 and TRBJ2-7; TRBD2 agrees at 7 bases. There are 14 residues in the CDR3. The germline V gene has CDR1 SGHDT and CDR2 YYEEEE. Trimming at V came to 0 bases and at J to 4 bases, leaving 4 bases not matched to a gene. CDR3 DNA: TGTGCCAGCAGCTTGGTGGCGGGGGAGTACGAGCAGTACTTC. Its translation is CASSLVAGEYEQYF. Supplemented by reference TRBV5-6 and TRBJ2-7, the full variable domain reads DAGVTQSPTHLIKTRGQQVTLRCSPKSGHDTVSWYQQALGQGPQFIFQYYEEEERQRGNFPDRFSGHQFPNYSSELNVNALLLGDSALYLCASSLVAGEYEQYFGPGTRLTVT.

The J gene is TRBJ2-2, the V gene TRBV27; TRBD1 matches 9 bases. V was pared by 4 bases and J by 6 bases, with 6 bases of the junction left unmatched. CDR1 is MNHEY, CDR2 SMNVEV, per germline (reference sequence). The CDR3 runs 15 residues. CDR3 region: CASSSKTGGAGELFF. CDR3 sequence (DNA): TGTGCCAGCAGTTCGAAGACAGGGGGTGCCGGGGAGCTGTTTTTT.

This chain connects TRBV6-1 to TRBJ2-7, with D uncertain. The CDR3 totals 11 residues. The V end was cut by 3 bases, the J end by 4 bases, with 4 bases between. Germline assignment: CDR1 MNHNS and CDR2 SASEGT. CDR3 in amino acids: CASSDFYEQYF. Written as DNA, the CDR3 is TGTGCCAGCAGTGACTTTTACGAGCAGTACTTC.

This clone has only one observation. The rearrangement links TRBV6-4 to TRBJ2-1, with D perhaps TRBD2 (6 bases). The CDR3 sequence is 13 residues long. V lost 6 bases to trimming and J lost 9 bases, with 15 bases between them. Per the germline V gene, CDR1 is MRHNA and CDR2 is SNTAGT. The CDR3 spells CASRRTTTGEQFF. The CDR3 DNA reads TGTGCCAGCAGGAGGACTACCACGGGTGAGCAGTTCTTC.

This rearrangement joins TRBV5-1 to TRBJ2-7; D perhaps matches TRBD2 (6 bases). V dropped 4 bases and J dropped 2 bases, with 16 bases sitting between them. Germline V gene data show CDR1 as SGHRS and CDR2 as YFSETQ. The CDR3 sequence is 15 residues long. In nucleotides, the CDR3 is TGCGCCAGCAGCCCCCGGGGACTCCCTGCCTACGAGCAGTACTTC. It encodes CASSPRGLPAYEQYF.

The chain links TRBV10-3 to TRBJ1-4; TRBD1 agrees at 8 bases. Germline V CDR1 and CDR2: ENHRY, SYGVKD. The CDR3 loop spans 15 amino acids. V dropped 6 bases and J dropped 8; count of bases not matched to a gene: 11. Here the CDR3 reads CAISPAGTGTEKLFF. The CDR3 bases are TGTGCCATCAGCCCCGCCGGGACAGGCACCGAAAAACTGTTTTTT.

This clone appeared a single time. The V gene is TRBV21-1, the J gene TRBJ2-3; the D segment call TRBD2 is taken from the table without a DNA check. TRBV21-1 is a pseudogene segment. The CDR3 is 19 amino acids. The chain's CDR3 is CASLDGASEGELGTDTQYF. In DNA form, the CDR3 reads TGTGCCAGCCTGGACGGAGCGTCTGAGGGAGAACTGGGCACGGATACGCAGTATTTT.

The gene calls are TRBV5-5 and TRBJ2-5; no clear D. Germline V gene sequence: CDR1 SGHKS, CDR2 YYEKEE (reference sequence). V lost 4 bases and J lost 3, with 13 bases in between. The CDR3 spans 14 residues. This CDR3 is CASSERLREETQYF. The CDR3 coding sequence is TGTGCCAGCAGCGAGAGGCTTCGGGAAGAGACCCAGTACTTC.

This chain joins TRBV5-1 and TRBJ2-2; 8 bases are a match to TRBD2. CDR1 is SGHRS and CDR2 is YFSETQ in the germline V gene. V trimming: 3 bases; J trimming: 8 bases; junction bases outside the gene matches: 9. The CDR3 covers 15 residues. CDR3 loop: CASSSRTSPGGELFF. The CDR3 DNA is TGCGCCAGCAGCTCCCGGACTAGCCCCGGGGGGGAGCTGTTTTTT.

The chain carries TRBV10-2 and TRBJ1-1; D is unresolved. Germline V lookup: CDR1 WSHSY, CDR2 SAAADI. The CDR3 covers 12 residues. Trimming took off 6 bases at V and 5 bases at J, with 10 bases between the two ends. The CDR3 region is CASRDYQTEAFF. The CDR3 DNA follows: TGCGCCAGCAGAGACTACCAGACTGAAGCTTTCTTT.

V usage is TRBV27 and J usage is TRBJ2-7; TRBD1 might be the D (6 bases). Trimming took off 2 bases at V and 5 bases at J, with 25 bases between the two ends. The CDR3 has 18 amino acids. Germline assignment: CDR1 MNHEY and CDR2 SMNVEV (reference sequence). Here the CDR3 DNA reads TGTGCCAGCAGTTTAGCCGCCCCGACATGGACAGCGAGCCACGAGCAGTACTTC. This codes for CASSLAAPTWTASHEQYF.

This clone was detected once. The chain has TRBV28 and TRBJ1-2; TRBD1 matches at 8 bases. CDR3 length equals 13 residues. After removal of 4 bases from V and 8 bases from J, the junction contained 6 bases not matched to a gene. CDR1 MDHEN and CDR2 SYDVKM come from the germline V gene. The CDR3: CASSSGQGGGYTF. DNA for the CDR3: TGTGCCAGCAGTTCCGGACAGGGTGGAGGCTACACCTTC.

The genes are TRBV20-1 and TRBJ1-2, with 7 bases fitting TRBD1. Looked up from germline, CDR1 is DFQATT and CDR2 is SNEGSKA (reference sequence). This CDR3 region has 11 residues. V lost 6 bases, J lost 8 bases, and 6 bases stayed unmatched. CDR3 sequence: CSALRGFGYTF. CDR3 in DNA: TGCAGTGCACTCAGGGGGTTCGGCTACACCTTC.

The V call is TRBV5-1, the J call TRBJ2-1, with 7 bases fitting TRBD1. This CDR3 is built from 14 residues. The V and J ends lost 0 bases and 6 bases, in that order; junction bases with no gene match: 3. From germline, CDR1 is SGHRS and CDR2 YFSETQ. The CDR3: CASSLGGGSNEQFF. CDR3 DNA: TGCGCCAGCAGCTTGGGAGGGGGCAGCAATGAGCAGTTCTTC.

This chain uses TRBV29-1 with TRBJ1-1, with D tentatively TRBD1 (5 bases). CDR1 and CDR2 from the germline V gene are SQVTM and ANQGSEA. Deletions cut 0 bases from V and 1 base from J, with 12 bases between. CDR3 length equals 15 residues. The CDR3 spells CSVEDPFRGNTEAFF. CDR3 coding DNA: TGCAGCGTTGAAGATCCATTTAGGGGGAACACTGAAGCTTTCTTT.

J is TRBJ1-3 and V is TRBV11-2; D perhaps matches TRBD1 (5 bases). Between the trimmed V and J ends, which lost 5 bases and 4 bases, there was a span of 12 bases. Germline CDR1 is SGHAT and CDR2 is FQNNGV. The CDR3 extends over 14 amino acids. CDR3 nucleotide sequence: TGTGCCAGCAGCCCAGGGTTGTCGGGAAACACCATATATTTT. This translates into CASSPGLSGNTIYF.

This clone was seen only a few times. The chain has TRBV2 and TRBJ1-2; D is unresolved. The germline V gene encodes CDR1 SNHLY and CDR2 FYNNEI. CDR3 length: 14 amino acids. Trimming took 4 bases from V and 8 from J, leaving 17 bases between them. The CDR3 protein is CASSAPQIVGGYTF. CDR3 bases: TGTGCCAGCAGTGCCCCCCAGATTGTCGGGGGCTACACCTTC.

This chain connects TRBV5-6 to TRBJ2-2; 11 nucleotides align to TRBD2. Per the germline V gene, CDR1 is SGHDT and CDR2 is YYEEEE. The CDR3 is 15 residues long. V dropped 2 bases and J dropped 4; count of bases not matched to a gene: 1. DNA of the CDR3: TGTGCCAGCAGCTTAGGGACTAGCGGCACCGGGGAGCTGTTTTTT. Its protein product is CASSLGTSGTGELFF. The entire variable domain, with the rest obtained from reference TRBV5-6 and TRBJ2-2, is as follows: DAGVTQSPTHLIKTRGQQVTLRCSPKSGHDTVSWYQQALGQGPQFIFQYYEEEERQRGNFPDRFSGHQFPNYSSELNVNALLLGDSALYLCASSLGTSGTGELFFGEGSRLTVL.

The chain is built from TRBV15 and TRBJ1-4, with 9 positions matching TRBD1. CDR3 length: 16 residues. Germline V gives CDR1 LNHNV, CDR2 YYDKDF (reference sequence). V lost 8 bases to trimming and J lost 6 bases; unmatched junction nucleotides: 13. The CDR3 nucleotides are TGTGCCACCCAATTCCCGGGACAGGGACCGCATGAAAAACTGTTTTTT. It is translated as CATQFPGQGPHEKLFF.

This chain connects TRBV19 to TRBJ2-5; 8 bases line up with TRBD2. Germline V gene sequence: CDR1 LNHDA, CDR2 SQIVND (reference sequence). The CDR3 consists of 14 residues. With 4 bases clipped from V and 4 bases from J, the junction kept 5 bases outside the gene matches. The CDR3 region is CASSTFSGGETQYF. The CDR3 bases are TGTGCCAGTAGTACCTTCAGCGGGGGAGAGACCCAGTACTTC.

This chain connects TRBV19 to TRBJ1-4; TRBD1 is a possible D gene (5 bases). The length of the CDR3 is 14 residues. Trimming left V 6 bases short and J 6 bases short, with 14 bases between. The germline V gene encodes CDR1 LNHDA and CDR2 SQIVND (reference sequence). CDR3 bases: TGTGCCAGTAGACGGACTGGAGGGGATGAAAAACTGTTTTTT. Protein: CASRRTGGDEKLFF.

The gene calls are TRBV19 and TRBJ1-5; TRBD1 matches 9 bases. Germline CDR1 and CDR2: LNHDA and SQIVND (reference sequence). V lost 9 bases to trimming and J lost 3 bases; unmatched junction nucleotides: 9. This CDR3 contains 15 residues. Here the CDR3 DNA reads TGTGCCAGCCGTCCCGGGACAGGGAACAATCAGCCCCAGCATTTT. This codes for CASRPGTGNNQPQHF. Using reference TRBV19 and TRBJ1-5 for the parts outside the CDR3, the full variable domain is DGGITQSPKYLFRKEGQNVTLSCEQNLNHDAMYWYRQDPGQGLRLIYYSQIVNDFQKGDIAEGYSVSREKKESFPLTVTSAQKNPTAFYLCASRPGTGNNQPQHFGDGTRLSIL.

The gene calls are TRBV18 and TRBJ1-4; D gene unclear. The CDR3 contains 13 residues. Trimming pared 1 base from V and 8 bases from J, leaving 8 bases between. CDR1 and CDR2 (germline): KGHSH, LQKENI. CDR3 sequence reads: CASSPLVGEKLFF. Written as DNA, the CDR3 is TGTGCCAGCTCACCACTTGTCGGGGAAAAACTGTTTTTT.

DNA of the CDR3: TGTGCCAGCAGCGAGCGCCAGGGGAACTATGGCTACACCTTC. Protein product: CASSERQGNYGYTF. The genes are TRBV9 and TRBJ1-2, with D tentatively TRBD1 (6 bases). The CDR3 has 14 residues. CDR1 SGDLS and CDR2 YYNGEE come from the germline V gene. The V end lost 3 bases, the J end lost 2 bases, and 11 bases lay between the germline ends.

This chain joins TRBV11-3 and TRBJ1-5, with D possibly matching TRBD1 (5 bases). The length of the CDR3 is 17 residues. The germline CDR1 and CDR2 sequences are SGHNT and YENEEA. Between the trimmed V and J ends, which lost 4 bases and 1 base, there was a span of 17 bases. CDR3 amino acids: CASSSRQFILSNQPQHF. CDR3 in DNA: TGTGCCAGCAGCTCACGACAGTTCATCCTGAGCAATCAGCCCCAGCATTTT.

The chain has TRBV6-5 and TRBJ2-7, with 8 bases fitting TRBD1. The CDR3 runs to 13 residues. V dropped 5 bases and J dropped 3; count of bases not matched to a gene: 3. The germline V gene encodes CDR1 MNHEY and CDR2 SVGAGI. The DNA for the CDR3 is TGTGCCAGCAGTGAACAGGGGGGCTACGAGCAGTACTTC. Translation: CASSEQGGYEQYF.